A single sample is the source of the 24 T cell receptor beta chains below, sequenced in a study of blood T cell repertoires in COVID-19. This table comes from immunoSEQ multiplex PCR, and its TCRdb copy is limited to in-frame clones, with some not included. The sample holds roughly 250,000 clones, approximately 90% seen once. Sequencing was done on a sample of peripheral blood. The receptors here all came from a woman aged 35 to 49 who had recovered from COVID-19.

This chain uses TRBV4-1 with TRBJ1-6; D might be TRBD1 (6 bases). Germline V gene sequence: CDR1 MGHRA, CDR2 YSYEKL. This CDR3 region has 17 residues. V gave up 4 bases and J gave up 9 bases, with 22 bases separating them. CDR3 nucleotide sequence: TGCGCCAGCAGCCTGACTGCGAACAGGGTAGATCGTTCACCCCTCCACTTT. Its protein product is CASSLTANRVDRSPLHF.

In its sample, this clone was seen once. The CDR3 spells CSASRVAGQETQYF. The DNA for the CDR3 is TGCAGTGCCAGTAGAGTAGCGGGACAAGAGACCCAGTACTTC. The genes are TRBV20-1 and TRBJ2-5, with 8 bases fitting TRBD2. This CDR3 spans 14 amino acids. The J segment lost 2 bases and the V segment lost 6 bases, leaving 8 bases of the junction unmatched. Germline V CDR1 and CDR2: DFQATT, SNEGSKA (reference sequence).

This rearrangement joins TRBV11-3 to TRBJ2-7, with 7 bases fitting TRBD1. Germline V CDR1 and CDR2: SGHNT, YENEEA. V shed 5 bases and J 5 bases; nucleotides not matched to a gene: 6. CDR3 length equals 13 residues. Here the CDR3 DNA reads TGTGCCAGCAGCCGCACAGGGGTGGACGAGCAGTACTTC. Its translation: CASSRTGVDEQYF.

This clone was counted a few times. The chain combines TRBV7-9 with TRBJ2-7, with 9 bases that match TRBD1. This CDR3 is built from 15 residues. V trimming: 1 base; J trimming: 5 bases; junction bases outside the gene matches: 6. Germline V gene sequence: CDR1 SEHNR, CDR2 FQNEAQ (reference sequence). The CDR3 nucleotides read TGTGCCAGCAGCTTAGGAGGACAGGGGAAGGACGAGCAGTACTTC. Encoded protein: CASSLGGQGKDEQYF.

J is TRBJ2-7 and V is TRBV4-1; 10 bases are a match to TRBD2. The trim removed 4 bases at V and 0 bases at J, leaving 6 bases unmatched. Looked up from germline, CDR1 is MGHRA and CDR2 is YSYEKL. The CDR3 totals 16 residues. Here the CDR3 DNA reads TGCGCCAGCAGCCCGGGGACTAGCGACTACTCCTACGAGCAGTACTTC. Translating gives CASSPGTSDYSYEQYF.

The chain employs TRBV7-2 and TRBJ1-6, with 11 bases matching TRBD1. Germline-derived CDR1 and CDR2 are SGHTA and FQGNSA. The CDR3 length is 13 residues. V was pared by 6 bases and J by 9 bases, with 1 base of the junction left unmatched. CDR3 protein: CASRDRGRSPLHF. Written as DNA, the CDR3 is TGTGCCAGCAGGGACAGGGGGCGTTCACCCCTCCACTTT.

A single count supports this clone. The rearrangement uses TRBV5-8 and TRBJ1-5; D is perhaps TRBD1 (5 bases). CDR1 is SGHTS, CDR2 YDEGEE, per germline. Deletions cut 4 bases from V and 3 bases from J, with 11 bases between. This CDR3 has 14 amino acids. The CDR3 here is CASSPDSFNQPQHF. DNA of the CDR3: TGTGCCAGCAGCCCCGACAGCTTCAATCAGCCCCAGCATTTT.

V and J are TRBV5-5 and TRBJ2-5; 12 nucleotides match TRBD2. The CDR3 totals 16 residues. Per germline, CDR1 SGHKS and CDR2 YYEKEE (reference sequence). The V and J ends lost 0 bases and 2 bases, in that order; junction bases with no gene match: 2. The chain's CDR3 is CASSLALAGGQETQYF. The CDR3 nucleotides read TGTGCCAGCAGCTTGGCCCTAGCGGGGGGGCAAGAGACCCAGTACTTC.

V usage is TRBV15 and J usage is TRBJ2-3, with 10 bases aligning to TRBD2. This CDR3 region has 17 residues. Looked up from germline, CDR1 is LNHNV and CDR2 is YYDKDF (reference sequence). J gave up 1 base and V 0 bases, and 4 bases lay outside the gene matches. The chain's CDR3 is CATSRERAGGGTDTQYF. As DNA, the CDR3 is TGTGCCACCAGCAGAGAGCGAGCGGGAGGGGGCACAGATACGCAGTATTTT.

This clone was seen only once. The chain combines TRBV6-2 or TRBV6-3 with TRBJ2-4, with D possibly TRBD1 on 5 matching bases. Trimming cost V 5 bases and J 1 base, with 9 bases left between them. The CDR3 is 14 amino acids. The V gene's germline CDR1 is MNHEY and CDR2 SVGEGT. Here the CDR3 DNA reads TGTGCCAGCAGTCCCTCAGGGGCCAAAAACATTCAGTACTTC. Protein: CASSPSGAKNIQYF.

The chain joins TRBV6-2 or TRBV6-3 to TRBJ2-5, with D perhaps matching TRBD2 (5 bases). In germline, CDR1 is MNHEY, CDR2 SVGEGT. This CDR3 comprises 15 residues. The V gene lost 5 bases and the J gene lost 4 bases, with 17 bases spanning the gap. CDR3 coding DNA: TGTGCCAGCAGTGGGGTTGGGAGTTGGAGAGAGACCCAGTACTTC. Its translation is CASSGVGSWRETQYF.

The rearrangement uses TRBV6-5 and TRBJ1-5; D may be TRBD1 (5 bases). The CDR3 is made up of 15 amino acids. Germline V gives CDR1 MNHEY, CDR2 SVGAGI. Deletions cut 2 bases from V and 0 bases from J, with 8 bases between. Written as DNA, the CDR3 is TGTGCCAGCAGTTACGGAGGGGATAGCAATCAGCCCCAGCATTTT. It encodes CASSYGGDSNQPQHF.

This chain connects TRBV12-5 to TRBJ2-5; 8 bases agree with TRBD2. Per germline, CDR1 LGHNT and CDR2 FRNRAP. With 1 base clipped from V and 1 base from J, the junction kept 14 bases outside the gene matches. This CDR3 contains 19 residues. CDR3 amino acids: CASGLGLLSTSGTQETQYF. In DNA, the CDR3 is TGTGCTAGTGGTTTGGGACTTTTATCAACTAGCGGCACCCAAGAGACCCAGTACTTC.

This clone showed up just a few times. V is TRBV7-9 and J is TRBJ1-6, with D uncertain. There are 16 residues in the CDR3. CDR1 and CDR2 (germline): SEHNR, FQNEAQ (reference sequence). V gave up 5 bases and J gave up 0 bases, with 11 bases separating them. The CDR3 coding sequence is TGTGCCAGCAGCCCCCGTCGGAGCTCCTATAATTCACCCCTCCACTTT. Amino acid sequence: CASSPRRSSYNSPLHF.

The CDR3 reads CASSDSGQGADTQYF. CDR3 DNA: TGTGCCAGCAGTGACTCGGGACAGGGGGCAGATACGCAGTATTTT. The gene calls are TRBV6-4 and TRBJ2-3, with 11 bases fitting TRBD1. Germline CDR1 reads MRHNA; CDR2 reads SNTAGT. The CDR3 length is 15 residues. V gave up 0 bases and J gave up 4 bases; unmatched junction bases: 0.

The CDR3 here is CATSARRGTGVYEQYF. CDR3 in DNA: TGTGCCACCAGTGCACGGAGAGGGACAGGGGTTTACGAGCAGTACTTC. The chain joins TRBV24-1 to TRBJ2-7, with 10 bases fitting TRBD1. Trimming cost V 5 bases and J 4 bases; bases outside gene matches: 10. This CDR3 is 16 amino acids long. From germline, CDR1 is KGHDR and CDR2 SFDVKD.

The genes are TRBV2 and TRBJ1-2; 9 bases match TRBD1. CDR1 SNHLY and CDR2 FYNNEI come from the germline V gene. The V and J ends lost 6 bases and 5 bases, in that order; junction bases with no gene match: 7. The CDR3 totals 14 residues. CDR3 loop: CASRTGGALYGYTF. The CDR3 DNA follows: TGTGCCAGCAGAACAGGGGGCGCGCTGTATGGCTACACCTTC.

This chain links TRBV3-1 (or the pseudogene TRBV3-2) with TRBJ2-7; no clear D gene. Between the trimmed V and J ends, which lost 0 bases and 0 bases, there was a span of 12 bases. This CDR3 region has 16 residues. Germline lookup yields CDR1 LGHDT and CDR2 YNNKEL (reference sequence). CDR3 sequence (DNA): TGTGCCAGCAGCCAAGATTTTCAGGCAAGCTCCTACGAGCAGTACTTC. It translates to CASSQDFQASSYEQYF.

CDR3 sequence (DNA): TGTGCCAGCAGCTACGCCGGGACAGGGGTTAGAGAGACCCAGTACTTC. It codes for CASSYAGTGVRETQYF. The chain has TRBV11-3 and TRBJ2-5; 10 bases align to TRBD1. In germline, CDR1 is SGHNT, CDR2 YENEEA. V trimming: 4 bases; J trimming: 4 bases; junction bases outside the gene matches: 9. This CDR3 is built from 16 residues.

The gene calls are TRBV5-4 and TRBJ2-7; TRBD1 agrees at 8 bases. J gave up 4 bases and V 0 bases, and 6 bases lay outside the gene matches. The germline V gene encodes CDR1 SGHNT and CDR2 YYREEE (reference sequence). This CDR3 has 15 residues. The CDR3 sequence is CASSLVAQGAYEQYF. The CDR3 DNA reads as TGTGCCAGCAGCTTGGTCGCCCAGGGGGCTTACGAGCAGTACTTC.

The gene calls are TRBV11-2 and TRBJ2-5; 15 bases match TRBD2. The ends lost 4 bases at V and 5 bases at J; junction bases unmatched: 5. The CDR3 has 16 amino acids. Germline V gives CDR1 SGHAT, CDR2 FQNNGV. The CDR3 here is CASSSGLAGGQETQYF. DNA of the CDR3: TGTGCCAGCAGCTCCGGACTAGCGGGGGGGCAGGAGACCCAGTACTTC.

V is TRBV7-9 and J is TRBJ2-1, with a tentative D call TRBD1 (6 bases). Germline CDR1 reads SEHNR; CDR2 reads FQNEAQ (reference sequence). Trimming left V 9 bases short and J 7 bases short, with 10 bases between. This CDR3 spans 11 amino acids. CDR3 DNA sequence: TGTGCCAGTTTGACAGGAAATGAGCAGTTCTTC. Encoded protein: CASLTGNEQFF.

J is TRBJ2-7 and V is TRBV11-3; D is perhaps TRBD2 (5 bases). This CDR3 comprises 12 residues. V lost 4 bases to trimming and J lost 1 base, with 5 bases between them. Germline CDR1 reads SGHNT; CDR2 reads YENEEA. The DNA for the CDR3 is TGTGCCAGCAGCTCGGGGTCCTACGAGCAGTACTTC. Its translation: CASSSGSYEQYF.

J is TRBJ1-2 and V is TRBV23-1, with D possibly being TRBD1 (5 bases). TRBV23-1 is an open reading frame, and its role is uncertain. CDR3 length: 14 residues. Trimming left V 6 bases short and J 8 bases short, with 19 bases between. The CDR3 is CASSPPLDILGYTF. The CDR3 DNA reads as TGCGCCAGCAGCCCTCCTTTGGACATCCTCGGCTACACCTTC.